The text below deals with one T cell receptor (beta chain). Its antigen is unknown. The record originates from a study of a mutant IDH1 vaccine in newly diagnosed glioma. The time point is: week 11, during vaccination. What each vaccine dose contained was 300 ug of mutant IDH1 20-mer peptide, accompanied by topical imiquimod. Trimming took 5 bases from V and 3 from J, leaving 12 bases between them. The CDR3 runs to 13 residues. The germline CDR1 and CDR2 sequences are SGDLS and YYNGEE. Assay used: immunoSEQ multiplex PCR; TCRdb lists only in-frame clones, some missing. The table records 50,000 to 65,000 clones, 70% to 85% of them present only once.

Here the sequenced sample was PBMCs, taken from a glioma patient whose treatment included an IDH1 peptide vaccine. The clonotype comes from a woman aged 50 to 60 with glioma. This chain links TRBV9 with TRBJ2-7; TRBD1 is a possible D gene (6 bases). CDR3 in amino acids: CASSKRDNYEQYF. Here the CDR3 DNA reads TGTGCCAGCAGTAAGAGGGACAACTACGAGCAGTACTTC. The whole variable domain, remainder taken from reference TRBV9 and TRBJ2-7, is DSGVTQTPKHLITATGQRVTLRCSPRSGDLSVYWYQQSLDQGLQFLIQYYNGEERAKGNILERFSAQQFPDLHSELNLSSLELGDSALYFCASSKRDNYEQYFGPGTRLTVT.